Listed here are 19 T cell receptor beta chains from one sample, sequenced in a study of blood T cell repertoires in COVID-19. Data came from immunoSEQ multiplex PCR; TCRdb stores just in-frame clones and leaves some out. The sample includes approximately 530,000 clones, about 89% of them seen just once. Material for sequencing was peripheral blood. The receptors were sampled from a woman aged 45-59 years with COVID-19, enrolled during active disease.

The chain couples TRBV6-5 to TRBJ2-5, with a tentative D call TRBD2 (7 bases). Germline CDR1 and CDR2: MNHEY and SVGAGI. This CDR3 is 15 amino acids long. V lost 0 bases and J lost 5, with 13 bases in between. Written as DNA, the CDR3 is TGTGCCAGCAGTTACTCGTCGGGGAGGGGGGAGACCCAGTACTTC. Translation: CASSYSSGRGETQYF.

This clone was detected ten times or more. The chain links TRBV6-4 to TRBJ1-2; 9 bases are shared with TRBD1. V was pared by 3 bases and J by 5 bases, with 13 bases of the junction left unmatched. Germline-derived CDR1 and CDR2 are MRHNA and SNTAGT. The CDR3 extends over 17 amino acids. This CDR3 reads CASSEGTGSSQPYGYTF. In nucleotides, the CDR3 is TGTGCCAGCAGTGAGGGGACAGGGAGCTCTCAACCTTATGGCTACACCTTC.

This clone was seen a handful of times. V and J are TRBV30 and TRBJ1-6; D not certain. CDR3 length: 13 residues. The germline CDR1 and CDR2 sequences are GTSNPN and SVGIG (reference sequence). The V and J ends lost 2 bases and 9 bases respectively, with 11 bases between them. CDR3 in DNA: TGTGCCTGGAGTACCCTAAATAGTTCACCCCTCCACTTT. It translates to CAWSTLNSSPLHF.

This chain links TRBV6-6 with TRBJ2-3, with D tentatively TRBD2 (5 bases). The CDR3 spans 14 residues. Germline CDR1 is MNHNY and CDR2 is SVGAGI (reference sequence). Trimming cost V 6 bases and J 3 bases, with 13 bases left between them. DNA for the CDR3: TGTGCCAGCAGCCGAAGAGTAGCGACAGATACGCAGTATTTT. Protein: CASSRRVATDTQYF.

This rearrangement joins TRBV10-3 to TRBJ2-2; a weak D match, TRBD2 (5 bases). The ends were cut back, 7 bases at V and 8 bases at J, with 23 bases in the middle. This CDR3 is 16 amino acids long. The germline V gene has CDR1 ENHRY and CDR2 SYGVKD. CDR3 loop: CAINRRDTNLVGELFF. CDR3 coding DNA: TGTGCCATCAATCGTCGGGATACAAATCTCGTGGGGGAGCTGTTTTTT.

V gene TRBV4-2 combines with J gene TRBJ1-5; tentative D call: TRBD1 (6 bases). CDR3 length equals 15 residues. V was clipped by 1 base and J by 4 bases, with 11 bases between them. CDR1 and CDR2 (germline): LGHNA, YNFKEQ. The chain's CDR3 is CASSQGGPGNQPQHF. CDR3 in DNA: TGTGCCAGCAGCCAAGGGGGGCCCGGTAATCAGCCCCAGCATTTT.

This clone was observed a single time. The DNA of the CDR3 is TGTGCCAGCAGTGATACAGGAAGATATGGCTACACCTTC. Protein sequence: CASSDTGRYGYTF. The chain links TRBV12-3 or TRBV12-4 to TRBJ1-2, with TRBD1 as a possible D gene (5 bases). The CDR3 consists of 13 residues. V lost 5 bases to trimming and J lost 5 bases, with 12 bases between them.

The genes are TRBV2 and TRBJ1-2; TRBD1 might be the D (5 bases). V was shortened by 4 bases and J by 1 base, with 7 bases between the two germline ends. The CDR3 is 13 amino acids. Germline V CDR1 and CDR2: SNHLY, FYNNEI. The CDR3 loop is CASSADSNYGYTF. CDR3 DNA: TGTGCCAGCAGTGCCGACAGTAACTATGGCTACACCTTC.

J is TRBJ2-1 and V is TRBV11-1, with D perhaps matching TRBD1 (6 bases). Between the trimmed V and J ends, which lost 5 bases and 5 bases, there was a span of 19 bases. Germline CDR1 reads SGHAT; CDR2 reads FQDESV (reference sequence). This CDR3 region has 16 residues. The chain's CDR3 is CASSPPGGYQHNEQFF. The CDR3 DNA reads TGTGCCAGCAGCCCTCCTGGGGGCTATCAGCACAATGAGCAGTTCTTC.

V is TRBV19 and J is TRBJ2-5; 13 bases are a match to TRBD2. The germline V gene encodes CDR1 LNHDA and CDR2 SQIVND (reference sequence). V lost 6 bases and J lost 1; bases outside the gene matches: 5. This CDR3 spans 16 amino acids. For the CDR3, the DNA is TGTGCCAGTAGCCTCCGGACTAGCGGGGGCCAAGAGACCCAGTACTTC. Its translation: CASSLRTSGGQETQYF.

The genes are TRBV28 and TRBJ1-1, with D hard to call. Germline V gene data show CDR1 as MDHEN and CDR2 as SYDVKM. V gave up 2 bases and J gave up 5 bases, with 18 bases separating them. The CDR3 has 16 amino acids. CDR3 protein: CASSLKGRSKKTEAFF. The CDR3 nucleotides read TGTGCCAGCAGTTTAAAAGGCAGGTCCAAAAAAACTGAAGCTTTCTTT. Based on the CDR3 plus reference TRBV28 and TRBJ1-1, the full variable domain is DVKVTQSSRYLVKRTGEKVFLECVQDMDHENMFWYRQDPGLGLRLIYFSYDVKMKEKGDIPEGYSVSREKKERFSLILESASTNQTSMYLCASSLKGRSKKTEAFFGQGTRLTVV.

This clone was recorded once. This chain links TRBV6-1 with TRBJ1-4; 7 nucleotides align to TRBD1. There are 16 residues in the CDR3. CDR1 MNHNS and CDR2 SASEGT come from the germline V gene. V shed 4 bases, J shed 8 bases, and the junction held 13 bases outside the gene matches. The CDR3 DNA sequence: TGTGCCAGCAGTGCCCAGATCGGGACAGCATGGGAAAAACTGTTTTTT. This sequence encodes CASSAQIGTAWEKLFF.

The V call is TRBV10-1, the J call TRBJ1-4; D unresolved. Trimming took 0 bases from V and 7 from J, leaving 12 bases between them. Germline CDR1 reads WNHNN; CDR2 reads SYGVQD (reference sequence). The CDR3 runs 15 residues. In DNA form, the CDR3 reads TGCGCCAGCAGTGAGTCGGTGCAGGCGGGTGAAAAACTGTTTTTT. Residues: CASSESVQAGEKLFF.

This chain uses TRBV6-5 with TRBJ2-1; 8 bases agree with TRBD1. V lost 6 bases to trimming and J lost 5 bases; unmatched junction nucleotides: 6. The germline CDR1 and CDR2 sequences are MNHEY and SVGAGI. There are 14 residues in the CDR3. The CDR3 loop reads CASRETGENNEQFF. CDR3 DNA sequence: TGTGCCAGCAGGGAGACAGGGGAAAACAATGAGCAGTTCTTC.

The chain is built from TRBV19 and TRBJ1-1, with 12 nucleotides matching TRBD1. This CDR3 comprises 17 residues. Trimming at V came to 1 base and at J to 6 bases, leaving 9 bases not matched to a gene. The germline CDR1 and CDR2 sequences are LNHDA and SQIVND (reference sequence). The CDR3 spells CASSIGGTGGGRAEAFF. Written as DNA, the CDR3 is TGTGCCAGTAGTATAGGTGGGACAGGGGGCGGTCGGGCTGAAGCTTTCTTT.

V is TRBV7-8 and J is TRBJ2-2; D unresolved. The CDR3 is 13 residues long. The germline V gene has CDR1 SGHVS and CDR2 FQNEAQ. The CDR3 DNA reads as TGTGGCTCTAATGTGATGGACACCGGGGAGCTGTTTTTT. Its translation: CGSNVMDTGELFF.

The genes are TRBV15 and TRBJ2-7; 8 nucleotides align to TRBD2. This CDR3 region has 16 residues. Losses at the gene ends were 0 bases for V and 4 bases for J; bases not matched to a gene: 8. Germline CDR1 reads LNHNV; CDR2 reads YYDKDF (reference sequence). CDR3 DNA: TGTGCCACCAGCAGAGATGGGGAGCGGGGGTTTTACGAGCAGTACTTC. It translates to CATSRDGERGFYEQYF.

The chain links TRBV19 to TRBJ1-2; weak D call: TRBD1 (6 bases). The CDR3 runs 15 residues. The germline V gene encodes CDR1 LNHDA and CDR2 SQIVND (reference sequence). The V end was cut by 6 bases, the J end by 5 bases, with 19 bases between. CDR3 loop: CASRPRGTLGYGYTF. CDR3 DNA sequence: TGTGCCAGTAGGCCAAGAGGGACACTTGGGTATGGCTACACCTTC.

This clone was picked up a small number of times. The chain carries TRBV9 and TRBJ1-4; weak D call: TRBD1 (6 bases). Trimming took 3 bases from V and 4 from J, leaving 16 bases between them. CDR1 is SGDLS and CDR2 is YYNGEE in the germline V gene. CDR3 size: 16 residues. The CDR3 region has the DNA TGTGCCAGCAGCGCCGGCCTACAGGGTAGTAATGAAAAACTGTTTTTT. Protein: CASSAGLQGSNEKLFF.